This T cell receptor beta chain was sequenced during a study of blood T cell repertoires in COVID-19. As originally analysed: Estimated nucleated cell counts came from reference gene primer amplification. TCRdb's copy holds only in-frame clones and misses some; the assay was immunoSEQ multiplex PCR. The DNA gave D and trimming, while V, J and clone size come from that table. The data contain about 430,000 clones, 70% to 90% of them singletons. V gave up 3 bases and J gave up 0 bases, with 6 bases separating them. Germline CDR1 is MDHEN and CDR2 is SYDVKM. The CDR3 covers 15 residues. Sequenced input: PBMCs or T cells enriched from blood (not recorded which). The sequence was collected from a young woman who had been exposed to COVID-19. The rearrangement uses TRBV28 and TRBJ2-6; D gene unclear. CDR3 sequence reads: CASSFYSSGANVLTF. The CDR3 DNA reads TGTGCCAGCAGTTTTTATTCCTCTGGGGCCAACGTCCTGACTTTC.